This T cell receptor beta chain appears in the sequencing data of a study of shared clonotypes between healthy human individuals. The study, taken as a whole, reports: Among donors, clonotype sharing was expected to be affected by sequencing depth.

About this clone: Its antigen remains unknown.

TCRdb's table, derived via immunoSEQ multiplex PCR, lists solely in-frame clones and lacks some. Among hundreds of thousands of clones, 70% to 80% were seen once, and the ten largest hold over 10%. Germline CDR1 reads MNHEY; CDR2 reads SMNVEV (reference sequence). This CDR3 spans 14 amino acids. V was cut by 6 bases and J by 0 bases, with 10 bases left in between. This clonotype originated in a woman aged 40 to 49 in good health. Some clones in this sample may be carry-over from other donors' samples. This chain joins TRBV27 and TRBJ2-3; D uncertain. Sequencing input: PBMCs. The CDR3 is CASRRASSTDTQYF. The CDR3 region has the DNA TGTGCCAGCAGAAGGGCGTCTAGCACAGATACGCAGTATTTT.